The clone carrying this T cell receptor beta chain was seen a handful of times. Antigen unknown. The V gene lost 6 bases and the J gene lost 3 bases, with 20 bases spanning the gap. The germline CDR1 and CDR2 sequences are ENHRY and SYGVKD. This CDR3 spans 16 amino acids. This specimen comes from a study of cytomegalovirus exposure and HLA in healthy donors. Use of 60 Vbeta and 13 Jbeta primers characterized the PCR. Generated by immunoSEQ multiplex PCR, the TCRdb table keeps only in-frame clones and is missing some. The table shows some 180,000 clones, with 80% to 90% occurring only once. Overall study results and limits: CMV serostatus alone was available as immune exposure information.

Sequencing used PBMCs. The clonotype was recovered from a girl aged 2 to 10 in good health and CMV-seropositive. The chain uses TRBV10-3 and TRBJ1-1; D possibly corresponds to TRBD1 (5 bases). This CDR3 reads CAISRHGGRGDTEAFF. CDR3 bases: TGTGCCATCAGCCGACATGGTGGACGGGGGGACACTGAAGCTTTCTTT.